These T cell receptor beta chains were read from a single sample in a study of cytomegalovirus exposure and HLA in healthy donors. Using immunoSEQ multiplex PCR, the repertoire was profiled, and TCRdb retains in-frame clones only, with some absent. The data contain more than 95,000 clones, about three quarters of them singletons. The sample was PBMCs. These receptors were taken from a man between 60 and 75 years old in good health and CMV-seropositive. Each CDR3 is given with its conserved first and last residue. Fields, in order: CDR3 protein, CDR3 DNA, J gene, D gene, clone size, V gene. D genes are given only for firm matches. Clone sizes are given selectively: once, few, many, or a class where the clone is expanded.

CDR3 protein: CAISESRRETNEKLFF; CDR3 DNA: TGTGCCATCAGTGAGTCGCGGAGGGAAACTAATGAAAAACTGTTTTTT; J gene: TRBJ1-4; D gene: -; clone size: -; V gene: TRBV10-3
CDR3 protein: CASGLPRDSRTGELFF; CDR3 DNA: TGTGCTAGTGGTTTGCCCCGGGACAGTCGAACCGGGGAGCTGTTTTTT; J gene: TRBJ2-2; D gene: TRBD1; clone size: -; V gene: TRBV12-5
CDR3 protein: CASSSRDRGSGANVLTF; CDR3 DNA: TGTGCCAGCAGCTCCCGGGACAGGGGCTCTGGGGCCAACGTCCTGACTTTC; J gene: TRBJ2-6; D gene: TRBD1; clone size: -; V gene: TRBV5-4
CDR3 protein: CAWRRTSGGALGDEQFF; CDR3 DNA: TGTGCCTGGAGGAGGACTAGCGGGGGGGCGCTAGGCGATGAGCAGTTCTTC; J gene: TRBJ2-1; D gene: TRBD2; clone size: -; V gene: TRBV30
CDR3 protein: CASSLGLTGELFF; CDR3 DNA: TGTGCCAGCAGCTTGGGGCTCACCGGGGAGCTGTTTTTT; J gene: TRBJ2-2; D gene: -; clone size: -; V gene: TRBV5-6
CDR3 protein: CASSVGVLGTGDSEQYF; CDR3 DNA: TGTGCCAGCAGCGTAGGGGTTTTGGGGACAGGGGACAGCGAGCAGTACTTC; J gene: TRBJ2-7; D gene: TRBD1; clone size: -; V gene: TRBV9
CDR3 protein: CASSLDGRGHQPQHF; CDR3 DNA: TGTGCCAGCAGCTTAGATGGTAGGGGCCATCAGCCCCAGCATTTT; J gene: TRBJ1-5; D gene: -; clone size: -; V gene: TRBV7-2
CDR3 protein: CASSSGQGGQPQHF; CDR3 DNA: TGTGCCAGCAGTTCCGGACAGGGTGGTCAGCCCCAGCATTTT; J gene: TRBJ1-5; D gene: TRBD1; clone size: -; V gene: TRBV6-5
CDR3 protein: CASSEVQGWQDEQYF; CDR3 DNA: TGCGCCAGCAGTGAAGTACAGGGTTGGCAGGACGAGCAGTACTTC; J gene: TRBJ2-7; D gene: -; clone size: few; V gene: TRBV10-2
CDR3 protein: CASSQDDFYSGNTIYF; CDR3 DNA: TGTGCCAGCAGCCAAGATGACTTCTACTCTGGAAACACCATATATTTT; J gene: TRBJ1-3; D gene: -; clone size: -; V gene: TRBV14
CDR3 protein: CASSLRTGEYNSPLHF; CDR3 DNA: TGCGCCAGCAGCCTAAGGACAGGTGAATATAATTCACCCCTCCACTTT; J gene: TRBJ1-6; D gene: TRBD1; clone size: -; V gene: TRBV5-1
CDR3 protein: CASSVVAGGGGGYNEQFF; CDR3 DNA: TGTGCCAGCAGCGTAGTTGCGGGGGGGGGCGGTGGCTACAATGAGCAGTTCTTC; J gene: TRBJ2-1; D gene: TRBD2; clone size: -; V gene: TRBV9
CDR3 protein: CSVEKGLTDTQYF; CDR3 DNA: TGCAGCGTTGAAAAGGGACTAACAGATACGCAGTATTTT; J gene: TRBJ2-3; D gene: TRBD2; clone size: -; V gene: TRBV29-1
CDR3 protein: CASSVGGTGYEQYF; CDR3 DNA: TGTGCCAGCAGTGTGGGCGGGACAGGCTACGAGCAGTACTTC; J gene: TRBJ2-7; D gene: TRBD1; clone size: -; V gene: TRBV2
CDR3 protein: CASSLGSGETQYF; CDR3 DNA: TGTGCCAGCAGCTTAGGGTCAGGGGAGACCCAGTACTTC; J gene: TRBJ2-5; D gene: -; clone size: few; V gene: TRBV11-2
CDR3 protein: CASSFYIPGTLSGTGELFF; CDR3 DNA: TGTGCCAGCAGTTTTTATATTCCCGGGACTCTAAGTGGGACCGGGGAGCTGTTTTTT; J gene: TRBJ2-2; D gene: -; clone size: -; V gene: TRBV27
CDR3 protein: CASSLDWGRGDTEAFF; CDR3 DNA: TGTGCCAGCAGCTTAGATTGGGGCAGGGGGGACACTGAAGCTTTCTTT; J gene: TRBJ1-1; D gene: TRBD1; clone size: once; V gene: TRBV7-9
CDR3 protein: CASSFPGLRPGANVLTF; CDR3 DNA: TGTGCCAGTAGTTTTCCAGGGTTACGTCCTGGGGCCAACGTCCTGACTTTC; J gene: TRBJ2-6; D gene: -; clone size: -; V gene: TRBV19
CDR3 protein: CASSLSRGPGEKLFF; CDR3 DNA: TGTGCCAGCAGCTTGTCTAGGGGTCCGGGTGAAAAACTGTTTTTT; J gene: TRBJ1-4; D gene: -; clone size: -; V gene: TRBV5-4
CDR3 protein: CSVLPQAYNEQFF; CDR3 DNA: TGCAGCGTCCTACCCCAGGCTTACAATGAGCAGTTCTTC; J gene: TRBJ2-1; D gene: -; clone size: -; V gene: TRBV29-1
CDR3 protein: CASSPYRAGELFF; CDR3 DNA: TGTGCCAGCAGCCCCTACAGGGCCGGGGAGCTGTTTTTT; J gene: TRBJ2-2; D gene: -; clone size: -; V gene: TRBV9
CDR3 protein: CASSGGRQGDRGYTF; CDR3 DNA: TGTGCCAGCAGTGGGGGCCGGCAGGGGGATCGCGGCTACACCTTC; J gene: TRBJ1-2; D gene: TRBD1; clone size: -; V gene: TRBV6-1
CDR3 protein: CASSWDRTYTF; CDR3 DNA: TGTGCCAGCAGCTGGGACAGAACCTACACCTTC; J gene: TRBJ1-2; D gene: TRBD1; clone size: -; V gene: TRBV5-6
CDR3 protein: CASSLDPSMNTEAFF; CDR3 DNA: TGTGCCAGCAGCTTAGATCCATCTATGAACACTGAAGCTTTCTTT; J gene: TRBJ1-1; D gene: -; clone size: few; V gene: TRBV11-2
CDR3 protein: CASSYRGVGYNEQFF; CDR3 DNA: TGTGCCAGCAGTTACCGGGGGGTAGGCTACAATGAGCAGTTCTTC; J gene: TRBJ2-1; D gene: TRBD2; clone size: -; V gene: TRBV6-5
CDR3 protein: CASSPRLDPREQYF; CDR3 DNA: TGTGCCAGCTCGCCCCGACTAGATCCGCGGGAGCAGTACTTC; J gene: TRBJ2-7; D gene: -; clone size: -; V gene: TRBV18
CDR3 protein: CASRLTAGLTQGYGYTF; CDR3 DNA: TGTGCCAGTAGGCTTACAGCGGGCCTTACCCAGGGCTATGGCTACACCTTC; J gene: TRBJ1-2; D gene: -; clone size: -; V gene: TRBV19
CDR3 protein: CASSLGALRTDTQYF; CDR3 DNA: TGCGCCAGCAGCTTGGGGGCCCTACGCACAGATACGCAGTATTTT; J gene: TRBJ2-3; D gene: -; clone size: -; V gene: TRBV5-1
CDR3 protein: CASSGQDSNQPQHF; CDR3 DNA: TGTGCCAGCAGCGGACAGGATAGCAATCAGCCCCAGCATTTT; J gene: TRBJ1-5; D gene: TRBD1; clone size: -; V gene: TRBV19